This T cell receptor beta chain was captured by sequencing in a study of blood T cell repertoires in COVID-19. Germline V CDR1 and CDR2: WNHNN, SYGVQD (reference sequence). This CDR3 spans 13 amino acids. As to this clone: At one end, the junction sequence differs from germline, possibly due to a read error.

Clones were read by immunoSEQ multiplex PCR, and TCRdb kept only the in-frame ones, dropping some. This sample has 200,000 to 250,000 clones, with 84% found just once. This chain connects TRBV10-1 to TRBJ1-1; D is ambiguous. Input material: PBMCs or T cells enriched from blood (not recorded which). The receptor's source is a woman aged 40 to 50 who had recovered from COVID-19. CDR3 DNA sequence: TGCGCCAGCAGTGACGGTGTGAATACTGAAGCTTTCTTT. Protein sequence: CASSDGVNTEAFF.